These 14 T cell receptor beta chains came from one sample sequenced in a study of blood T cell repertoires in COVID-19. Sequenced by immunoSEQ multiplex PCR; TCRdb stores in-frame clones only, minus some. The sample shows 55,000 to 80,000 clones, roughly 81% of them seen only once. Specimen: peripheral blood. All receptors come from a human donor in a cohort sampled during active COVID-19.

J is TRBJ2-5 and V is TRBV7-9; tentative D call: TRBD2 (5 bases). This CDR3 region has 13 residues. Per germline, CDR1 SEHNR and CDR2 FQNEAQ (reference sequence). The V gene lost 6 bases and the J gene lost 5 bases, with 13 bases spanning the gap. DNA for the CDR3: TGTGCCAGCAGGCCTGGACTGGGGGAGACCCAGTACTTC. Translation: CASRPGLGETQYF.

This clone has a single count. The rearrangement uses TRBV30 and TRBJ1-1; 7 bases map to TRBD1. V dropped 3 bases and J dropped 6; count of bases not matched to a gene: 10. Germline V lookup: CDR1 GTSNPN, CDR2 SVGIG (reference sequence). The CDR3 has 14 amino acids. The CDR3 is CAWSIQGVGAEAFF. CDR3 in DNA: TGTGCCTGGAGCATCCAGGGGGTAGGAGCTGAAGCTTTCTTT.

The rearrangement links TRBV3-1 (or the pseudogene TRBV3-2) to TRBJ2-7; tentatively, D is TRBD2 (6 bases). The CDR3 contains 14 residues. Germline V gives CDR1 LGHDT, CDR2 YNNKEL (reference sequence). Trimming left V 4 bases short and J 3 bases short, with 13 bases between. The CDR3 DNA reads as TGTGCCAGCAGCCCCGGGACTGAACACTACGAGCAGTACTTC. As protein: CASSPGTEHYEQYF.

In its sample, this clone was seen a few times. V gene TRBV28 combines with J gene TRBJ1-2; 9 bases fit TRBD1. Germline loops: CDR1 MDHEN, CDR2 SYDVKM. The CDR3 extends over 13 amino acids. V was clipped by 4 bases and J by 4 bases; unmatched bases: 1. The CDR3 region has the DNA TGTGCCAGCAGTTCGGACAGGGGCTATGGCTACACCTTC. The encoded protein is CASSSDRGYGYTF.

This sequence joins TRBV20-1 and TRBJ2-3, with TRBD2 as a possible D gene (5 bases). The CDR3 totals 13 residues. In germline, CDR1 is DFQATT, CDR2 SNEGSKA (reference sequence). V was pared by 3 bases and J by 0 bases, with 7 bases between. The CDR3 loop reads CSASPGSTDTQYF. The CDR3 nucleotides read TGCAGTGCTAGTCCGGGGAGCACAGATACGCAGTATTTT.

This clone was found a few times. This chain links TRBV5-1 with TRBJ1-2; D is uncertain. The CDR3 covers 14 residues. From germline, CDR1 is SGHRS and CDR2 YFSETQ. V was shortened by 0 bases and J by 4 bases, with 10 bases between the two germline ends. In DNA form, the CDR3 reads TGCGCCAGCAGCTTGGACAAGTACGCCTATGGCTACACCTTC. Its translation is CASSLDKYAYGYTF.

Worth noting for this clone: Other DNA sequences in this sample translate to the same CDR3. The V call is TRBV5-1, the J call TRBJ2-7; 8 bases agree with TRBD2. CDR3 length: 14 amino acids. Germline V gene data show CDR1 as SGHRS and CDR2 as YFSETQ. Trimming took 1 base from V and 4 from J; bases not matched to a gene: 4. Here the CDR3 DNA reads TGCGCCAGCAGCTTGTCGGGAGGGAGTTACGAGCAGTACTTC. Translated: CASSLSGGSYEQYF.

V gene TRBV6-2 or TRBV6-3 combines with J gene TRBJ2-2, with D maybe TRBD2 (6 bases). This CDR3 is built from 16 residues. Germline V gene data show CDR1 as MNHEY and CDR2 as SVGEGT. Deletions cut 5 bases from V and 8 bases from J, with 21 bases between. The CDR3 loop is CASSNFRLVWQGELFF. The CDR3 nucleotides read TGTGCCAGCAGTAACTTCCGACTAGTCTGGCAAGGGGAGCTGTTTTTT.

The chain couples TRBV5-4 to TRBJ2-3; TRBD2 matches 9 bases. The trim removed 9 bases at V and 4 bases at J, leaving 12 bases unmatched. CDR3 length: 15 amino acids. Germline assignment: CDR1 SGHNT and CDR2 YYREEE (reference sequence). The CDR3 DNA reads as TGTGCCACCTCTACCGGGACTAGCTCTTCAGATACGCAGTATTTT. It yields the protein CATSTGTSSSDTQYF. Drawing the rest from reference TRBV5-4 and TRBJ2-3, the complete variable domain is ETGVTQSPTHLIKTRGQQVTLRCSSQSGHNTVSWYQQALGQGPQFIFQYYREEENGRGNFPPRFSGLQFPNYSSELNVNALELDDSALYLCATSTGTSSSDTQYFGPGTRLTVL.

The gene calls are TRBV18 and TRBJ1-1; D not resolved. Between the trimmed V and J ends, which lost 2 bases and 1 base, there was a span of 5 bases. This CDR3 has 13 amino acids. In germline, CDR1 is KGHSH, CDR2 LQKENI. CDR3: CASSPNKNTEAFF. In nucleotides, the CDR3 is TGTGCCAGCTCACCAAACAAGAACACTGAAGCTTTCTTT.

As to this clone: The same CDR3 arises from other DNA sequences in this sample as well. The CDR3 coding sequence is TGCGCCAGCAGCTTGGGTAGAAACACTGAAGCTTTCTTT. Encoded protein: CASSLGRNTEAFF. The chain recombines TRBV5-1 with TRBJ1-1; D not certain. The CDR3 is 13 residues long. Germline CDR1 SGHRS, CDR2 YFSETQ. Trimming took 0 bases from V and 2 from J, leaving 5 bases between them.

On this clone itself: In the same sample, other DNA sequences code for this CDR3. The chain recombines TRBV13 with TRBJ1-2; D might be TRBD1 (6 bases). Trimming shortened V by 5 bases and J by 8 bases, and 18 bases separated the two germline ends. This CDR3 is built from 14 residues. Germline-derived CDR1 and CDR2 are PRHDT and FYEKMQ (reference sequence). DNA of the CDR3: TGTGCCAGCAGCCGCGACGGGGGGGCTCGGGGCTACACCTTC. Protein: CASSRDGGARGYTF.

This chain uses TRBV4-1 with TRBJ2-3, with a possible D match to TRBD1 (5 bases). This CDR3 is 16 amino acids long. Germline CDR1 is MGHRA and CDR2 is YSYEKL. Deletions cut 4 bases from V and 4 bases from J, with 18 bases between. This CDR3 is CASSRGWGSEADTQYF. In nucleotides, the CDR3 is TGCGCCAGCAGCCGCGGATGGGGCTCCGAGGCAGATACGCAGTATTTT.

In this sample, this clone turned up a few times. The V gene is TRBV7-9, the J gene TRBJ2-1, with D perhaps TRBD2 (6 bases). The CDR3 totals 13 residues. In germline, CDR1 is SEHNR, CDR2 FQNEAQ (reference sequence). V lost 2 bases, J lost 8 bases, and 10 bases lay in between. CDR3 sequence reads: CASSLTAGYEQFF. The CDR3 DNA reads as TGTGCCAGCAGCTTAACAGCGGGTTATGAGCAGTTCTTC.